The rows below give T cell receptor beta chains drawn from one sample of a study of T cell responses to AZD1222 COVID-19 vaccine. Some clones are missing from TCRdb's copy, which holds only in-frame ones; the method was immunoSEQ multiplex PCR. The table includes under 95,000 clones, approximately 89% detected once. Sample: peripheral blood, taken on day 0 of AZD1222 vaccination. Source of these receptors: an adult in good health. Each CDR3 is given with its conserved first and last residue. Fields, in order: CDR3 DNA, CDR3 protein, V gene, clone size, D gene, J gene. A D gene is named only where the DNA matches it firmly. The size of a clone is reported for some rows only, either as once, few or many, or as a class for expanded clones.

cdr3_nt: TGTGCCAGCAGTGGGACGGAGAATCAGCCCCAGCATTTT; cdr3_aa: CASSGTENQPQHF; v_call: TRBV12-3/TRBV12-4; clone_size: -; d_call: -; j_call: TRBJ1-5
cdr3_nt: TGTGCCAGCAGTTATGGGGGTAGTAGCAATCAGCCCCAGCATTTT; cdr3_aa: CASSYGGSSNQPQHF; v_call: TRBV27; clone_size: -; d_call: -; j_call: TRBJ1-5
cdr3_nt: TGTGCCACCAGTGATTTGGGGTCAGGGGCCCTAGCTAACTATGGCTACACCTTC; cdr3_aa: CATSDLGSGALANYGYTF; v_call: TRBV24-1; clone_size: once; d_call: -; j_call: TRBJ1-2
cdr3_nt: TGTGCCAGCAGCTTAGTTGGCAGGGGAAGAGCTACGGAGCAGTTCTTC; cdr3_aa: CASSLVGRGRATEQFF; v_call: TRBV7-2; clone_size: -; d_call: -; j_call: TRBJ2-1
cdr3_nt: TGTGCCAGCTCACGGGACAGGTATAATTCACCCCTCCACTTT; cdr3_aa: CASSRDRYNSPLHF; v_call: TRBV18; clone_size: -; d_call: TRBD1; j_call: TRBJ1-6
cdr3_nt: TGTGCCAGCATTTTCCCCGGGACTAGCGGGGGGGCTAAGCAGTTCTTC; cdr3_aa: CASIFPGTSGGAKQFF; v_call: TRBV2; clone_size: -; d_call: TRBD2; j_call: TRBJ2-1
cdr3_nt: TGTGCCAGCAGAGAAGGTACAGGGTCTTCGTACGAGCAGTACTTC; cdr3_aa: CASREGTGSSYEQYF; v_call: TRBV2; clone_size: -; d_call: -; j_call: TRBJ2-7
cdr3_nt: TGCAGTGCTAGGGGGCCAGATACGCAGTATTTT; cdr3_aa: CSARGPDTQYF; v_call: TRBV20-1; clone_size: -; d_call: -; j_call: TRBJ2-3
cdr3_nt: TGTGCCAGTAGGAGAGCGGGAACCGGGGAGCTGTTTTTT; cdr3_aa: CASRRAGTGELFF; v_call: TRBV19; clone_size: -; d_call: TRBD2; j_call: TRBJ2-2
cdr3_nt: TGCGCCAGCAGTTCCGGGACTAGCGGGTGGACAGATACGCAGTATTTT; cdr3_aa: CASSSGTSGWTDTQYF; v_call: TRBV10-2; clone_size: -; d_call: TRBD2; j_call: TRBJ2-3
cdr3_nt: TGCGCCAGCAGCCAAGGATCGGGCGGGGGGATACATTCGGGGTCCGGGGAGCTGTTTTTT; cdr3_aa: CASSQGSGGGIHSGSGELFF; v_call: TRBV4-3; clone_size: -; d_call: TRBD2; j_call: TRBJ2-2
cdr3_nt: TGTGCCAGCAGCGCCAGACAGGCTAGCACTGAAGCTTTCTTT; cdr3_aa: CASSARQASTEAFF; v_call: TRBV5-6; clone_size: -; d_call: -; j_call: TRBJ1-1
cdr3_nt: TGTGCCAGCTCACCGCGGGGATCCCAGCCCCAGCATTTT; cdr3_aa: CASSPRGSQPQHF; v_call: TRBV18; clone_size: -; d_call: -; j_call: TRBJ1-5
cdr3_nt: TGTGCCAGCAGCGTAGGGCTTGGGGTGGATAGCGGGACCGGGGAGCTGTTTTTT; cdr3_aa: CASSVGLGVDSGTGELFF; v_call: TRBV9; clone_size: -; d_call: TRBD2; j_call: TRBJ2-2
cdr3_nt: TGTGCCAGCAGCTTGGAATATAGGGGCAATCAGCCCCAGCATTTT; cdr3_aa: CASSLEYRGNQPQHF; v_call: TRBV5-8; clone_size: -; d_call: -; j_call: TRBJ1-5
cdr3_nt: TGTGCCAGCAGGCGGGAGGGCGGGAATCACAATGAGCAGTTCTTC; cdr3_aa: CASRREGGNHNEQFF; v_call: TRBV3-1/TRBV3-2; clone_size: -; d_call: TRBD2; j_call: TRBJ2-1
cdr3_nt: TGTGCCACCAGCAGAGAACTAGGGACAGGGCGAGAGCAGTACTTC; cdr3_aa: CATSRELGTGREQYF; v_call: TRBV15; clone_size: -; d_call: TRBD1; j_call: TRBJ2-7
cdr3_nt: TGTGCCAGCAGTTACTCGTGCGAGTGGCAGGGCGGGGGTTTAAGTAATGAAAAACTGTTTTTT; cdr3_aa: CASSYSCEWQGGGLSNEKLFF; v_call: TRBV6-7; clone_size: -; d_call: -; j_call: TRBJ1-4
cdr3_nt: TGTGCCAGCAGCTTCCCCGAGGTGGGGACCCAGTACTTC; cdr3_aa: CASSFPEVGTQYF; v_call: TRBV7-2; clone_size: -; d_call: -; j_call: TRBJ2-5
cdr3_nt: TGTGCCAGCAGAAAACAGGGGGCTAACACCGGGGAGCTGTTTTTT; cdr3_aa: CASRKQGANTGELFF; v_call: TRBV27; clone_size: few; d_call: TRBD1; j_call: TRBJ2-2
cdr3_nt: TGTGCCTGGAGCGCCCTGACAGCTAACACTGAAGCTTTCTTT; cdr3_aa: CAWSALTANTEAFF; v_call: TRBV30; clone_size: -; d_call: -; j_call: TRBJ1-1
cdr3_nt: TGTGCCAGCAGTCCGAGGGAGGCTTCACCCCTCCACTTT; cdr3_aa: CASSPREASPLHF; v_call: TRBV6-5; clone_size: once; d_call: -; j_call: TRBJ1-6
cdr3_nt: TGTGCCAGCAGTTACTCCCGTCCCGCTGCTGGGTACACTGAAGCTTTCTTT; cdr3_aa: CASSYSRPAAGYTEAFF; v_call: TRBV6-2/TRBV6-3; clone_size: -; d_call: -; j_call: TRBJ1-1
cdr3_nt: TGTGCCAGCAGTACGGGACAGGGAAATAACTATGGCTACACCTTC; cdr3_aa: CASSTGQGNNYGYTF; v_call: TRBV6-5; clone_size: -; d_call: TRBD1; j_call: TRBJ1-2
cdr3_nt: TGTGCCACTGGAAGGGGGACCCTTAATGAAAAACTGTTTTTT; cdr3_aa: CATGRGTLNEKLFF; v_call: TRBV28; clone_size: -; d_call: -; j_call: TRBJ1-4
cdr3_nt: TGTGCCAGCAGCTTGGGGGAGCTAAGGCGCCGCGAGCAGTACTTC; cdr3_aa: CASSLGELRRREQYF; v_call: TRBV5-5; clone_size: -; d_call: -; j_call: TRBJ2-7
cdr3_nt: TGTGCTAGTGGTTTGACGGAGCGGGAGCATCAAGAGACCCAGTACTTC; cdr3_aa: CASGLTEREHQETQYF; v_call: TRBV12-5; clone_size: -; d_call: TRBD2; j_call: TRBJ2-5
cdr3_nt: TGTGCCAGCTCACCTTCAGGGGCATCGGTTGGAACTGAAGCTTTCTTT; cdr3_aa: CASSPSGASVGTEAFF; v_call: TRBV18; clone_size: -; d_call: -; j_call: TRBJ1-1
cdr3_nt: TGTGCCAGCAGCCCCCTCGTTAGCGGGAGAAGCTACGAGCAGTACTTC; cdr3_aa: CASSPLVSGRSYEQYF; v_call: TRBV3-1/TRBV3-2; clone_size: once; d_call: TRBD2; j_call: TRBJ2-7
cdr3_nt: TGTGCCAGCAGTGACCACACCGGGGAGCTGTTTTTT; cdr3_aa: CASSDHTGELFF; v_call: TRBV25-1; clone_size: -; d_call: -; j_call: TRBJ2-2
cdr3_nt: TGTGCCAGCAGCCACGACAGGGGTGGCTATGGCTACACCTTC; cdr3_aa: CASSHDRGGYGYTF; v_call: TRBV6-5; clone_size: -; d_call: TRBD1; j_call: TRBJ1-2
cdr3_nt: TGTGCCAGCAGCCAAGACGGGACGGGGTCCTACGAGCAGTACTTC; cdr3_aa: CASSQDGTGSYEQYF; v_call: TRBV3-1/TRBV3-2; clone_size: -; d_call: -; j_call: TRBJ2-7
cdr3_nt: TGTGCCAGTAGTAGACAGGGGAATGGCAATCAGCCCCAGCATTTT; cdr3_aa: CASSRQGNGNQPQHF; v_call: TRBV19; clone_size: few; d_call: TRBD1; j_call: TRBJ1-5
cdr3_nt: TGTGCCAGCAGCACGCCGGGGGCAGAGACCCAGTACTTC; cdr3_aa: CASSTPGAETQYF; v_call: TRBV6-5; clone_size: -; d_call: -; j_call: TRBJ2-5
cdr3_nt: TGTGCCTGGACTTTGAAAGGGGTCTCCTACGAGCAGTACTTC; cdr3_aa: CAWTLKGVSYEQYF; v_call: TRBV30; clone_size: -; d_call: -; j_call: TRBJ2-7
cdr3_nt: TGTGCCACCTGGGGGGACCTGAACACTGAAGCTTTCTTT; cdr3_aa: CATWGDLNTEAFF; v_call: TRBV6-5; clone_size: -; d_call: -; j_call: TRBJ1-1
cdr3_nt: TGTGCCAGCAGGGGGCTAACTAATGAAAAACTGTTTTTT; cdr3_aa: CASRGLTNEKLFF; v_call: TRBV6-5; clone_size: -; d_call: -; j_call: TRBJ1-4
cdr3_nt: TGTGCCAGCAAGCGTCTAGCGGGAGGAAATGAGCAGTTCTTC; cdr3_aa: CASKRLAGGNEQFF; v_call: TRBV6-4; clone_size: -; d_call: TRBD2; j_call: TRBJ2-1
cdr3_nt: TGTGCCAGCAGCAAAGTGGGACTAAGGACGAACAATGAGCAGTTCTTC; cdr3_aa: CASSKVGLRTNNEQFF; v_call: TRBV21-1; clone_size: -; d_call: -; j_call: TRBJ2-1
cdr3_nt: TGCAGTGCTAGTTTGGGCGCTGAAGCTTTCTTT; cdr3_aa: CSASLGAEAFF; v_call: TRBV20-1; clone_size: -; d_call: -; j_call: TRBJ1-1
cdr3_nt: TGTGCCAGCTCAACTTCAGCCTACGAGCAGTACTTC; cdr3_aa: CASSTSAYEQYF; v_call: TRBV18; clone_size: -; d_call: -; j_call: TRBJ2-7
cdr3_nt: TGTGCCAGCTCACCCCCCCTCAGAGTCGGGGGCAGCACTGAAGCTTTCTTT; cdr3_aa: CASSPPLRVGGSTEAFF; v_call: TRBV18; clone_size: -; d_call: -; j_call: TRBJ1-1
cdr3_nt: TGTGCCAGCAGCCTCGGACAGGGGGATTATGGCTACACCTTC; cdr3_aa: CASSLGQGDYGYTF; v_call: TRBV7-9; clone_size: once; d_call: TRBD1; j_call: TRBJ1-2
cdr3_nt: TGTGCCAGCAGCCCCGACCTGTTAGCGGGAGTCGGGGAGCAGTACTTC; cdr3_aa: CASSPDLLAGVGEQYF; v_call: TRBV4-2; clone_size: -; d_call: TRBD2; j_call: TRBJ2-7
cdr3_nt: TGTGCCAGCAGCAAAGGTACAACAGATTGGCGAAAACTGTTTTTT; cdr3_aa: CASSKGTTDWRKLFF; v_call: TRBV21-1; clone_size: -; d_call: -; j_call: TRBJ1-4
cdr3_nt: TGTGCCAGCAGCTTAGGGGGGACAGCTGGAAACACCATATATTTT; cdr3_aa: CASSLGGTAGNTIYF; v_call: TRBV7-2; clone_size: -; d_call: TRBD1; j_call: TRBJ1-3
cdr3_nt: TGTGCCAGCAGCAATAGACCGGGAGCCCGACTTGATACGCAGTATTTT; cdr3_aa: CASSNRPGARLDTQYF; v_call: TRBV7-2; clone_size: once; d_call: -; j_call: TRBJ2-3
cdr3_nt: TGTGCCAGCAGTCCGGGACAGGGAAACTCCGGGGCCAACGTCCTGACTTTC; cdr3_aa: CASSPGQGNSGANVLTF; v_call: TRBV6-6; clone_size: -; d_call: TRBD1; j_call: TRBJ2-6